This T cell receptor (beta chain) was profiled in a study of PD-1 blockade in classical Hodgkin lymphoma. In every patient, relapse followed autologous stem cell transplantation, while exposure to brentuximab vedotin differed. Patients had relapsed/refractory classical Hodgkin lymphoma with complete response, partial response or progressive disease as best response. Germline values: CDR1 SGHRS, CDR2 YFSETQ. Trimming took 0 bases from V and 4 from J, leaving 7 bases between them. The CDR3 extends over 13 amino acids. Turning to this clone: Its specificity is not known.

Libraries were prepared by immunoSEQ multiplex PCR; TCRdb keeps only in-frame clonotypes and omits some of them. The sample has approximately 59,000 clones, approximately 90% seen once; the top ten hold under 11%. General study points: Significantly greater TCR diversity emerged by C4D1 in CD4+ cells but not CD8+ cells. Healthy donors reportedly exceeded newly diagnosed patients in baseline TCR diversity.

The sequence came from a human donor with classical Hodgkin lymphoma. Specimen: peripheral blood mononuclear cells (PBMCs), collected before the second cycle of nivolumab. The chain joins TRBV5-1 to TRBJ1-2, with D unresolved. The CDR3 sequence: CASSLVAGYGYTF. DNA of the CDR3: TGCGCCAGCAGCTTGGTTGCAGGCTATGGCTACACCTTC. Full variable domain (rest looked up from reference TRBV5-1 and TRBJ1-2): KAGVTQTPRYLIKTRGQQVTLSCSPISGHRSVSWYQQTPGQGLQFLFEYFSETQRNKGNFPGRFSGRQFSNSRSEMNVSTLELGDSALYLCASSLVAGYGYTFGSGTRLTVV.